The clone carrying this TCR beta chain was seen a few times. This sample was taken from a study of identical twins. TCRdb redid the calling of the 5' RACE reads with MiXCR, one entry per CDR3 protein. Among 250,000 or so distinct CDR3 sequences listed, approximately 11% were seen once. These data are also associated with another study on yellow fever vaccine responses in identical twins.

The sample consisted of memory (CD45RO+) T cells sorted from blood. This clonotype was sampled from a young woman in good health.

DNA of the CDR3: TGCAGTGCTAGAGCGGGTAGCGTGAAAAGCGAGACCCAGTACTTC. Its protein product is CSARAGSVKSETQYF. This chain connects TRBV20-1 to TRBJ2-5; D is perhaps TRBD2 (5 bases). The CDR3 has 15 residues. Germline CDR1 DFQATT, CDR2 SNEGSKA (reference sequence). V gave up 1 base and J gave up 5 bases, with 17 bases separating them.